This is a list of T cell receptor beta chains from one sample in a study of blood T cells in healthy people across ages. In TCRdb, the 5' RACE reads were re-called with MiXCR into one record per CDR3 protein. The table has fewer than 900,000 distinct CDR3 sequences, about 42% seen once. The material sequenced was blood. The receptors stem from a woman aged 55 to 70 in good health. The conserved cysteine and the conserved F or W are not part of the CDR3 here. A row's size may be missing; if present it is once, few, many or a size class.

clone_size,cdr3_length,v_call,j_call,cdr3_aa
few,13,TRBV3-1,TRBJ2-1,ASSQGAQAYNEQF
few,12,TRBV5-1,TRBJ2-7,ASSLPGTHYEQY
.,15,TRBV7-2,TRBJ1-2,ASSLTSGQGFGFGYT
.,12,TRBV25-1,TRBJ2-1,ASRTGESYNEQF
.,10,TRBV6-6,TRBJ1-1,ASSVGGTEAF
once,14,TRBV4-1,TRBJ2-1,ASSQDGFMVYNEQF
.,12,TRBV27,TRBJ2-7,ASSPKQGSYEQY
few,12,TRBV7-2,.,ASSSGLGGYEQY
.,13,TRBV20-1,TRBJ2-7,SARDIKRDSYEQY
.,14,TRBV7-3,TRBJ2-3,ASSLNLPGVGDTQY
.,12,TRBV14,TRBJ2-1,ASAVLAGGDEQF
.,10,TRBV3-1,TRBJ2-7,AGTRWGETRY
.,13,TRBV4-1,TRBJ2-1,ASSHTFDPNDEQF
.,11,TRBV12-3/TRBV12-4,TRBJ1-2,ASSVNGDYGYT
few,12,TRBV28,TRBJ2-7,ASRGGTSRSEQY
few,12,TRBV7-2,TRBJ1-2,ASSLGSQGKGYT
few,15,TRBV11-2,TRBJ2-1,ASSLEGLAFPLNEQF
few,10,TRBV6-5,.,ASSSTGHEQY
.,12,TRBV7-3,TRBJ2-1,ASSFDRDSGEQF
.,11,TRBV7-9,TRBJ2-1,AIGTSGSGEQF
few,16,TRBV7-2,TRBJ2-7,ASSLGVGARTLSYEQY
.,11,TRBV20-1,TRBJ1-1,SASGMIGTEAF
few,14,TRBV5-1,TRBJ2-3,ASSLAPAGGADTQY
.,14,TRBV12-3/TRBV12-4,TRBJ2-5,ASSLLLTGLVETQY
.,14,TRBV3-1,TRBJ2-3,ASSREGLALTDTQY
few,13,TRBV28,TRBJ2-4,ASSFGAGAGNIQY
.,13,TRBV7-3,TRBJ2-5,ASSLGQGPQETQY
.,12,TRBV6-5,TRBJ2-1,ASTTGGPANEQF
.,12,TRBV7-6,TRBJ1-1,ASSLANTNTEAF
.,12,TRBV3-1,TRBJ1-5,ASSQVHLNQPQH
few,12,TRBV29-1,TRBJ2-5,SEGGQGARHEQY
many,11,TRBV3-1,TRBJ1-2,ASRSGQGYGYT
.,12,TRBV2,TRBJ1-2,ASSETNIPEGYT
few,13,TRBV20-1,TRBJ2-7,SARDPRGQSYEQY
.,14,TRBV5-4,TRBJ2-5,ASSLSSSGNGETQY
.,13,TRBV5-1,TRBJ1-2,ASSTSGQGSDGYT
.,13,TRBV15,TRBJ1-4,ATSGTGFLNEKLF
few,12,TRBV6-5,TRBJ1-2,ASSYGPSGYGYT
.,8,TRBV12-3/TRBV12-4,TRBJ2-2,ASSPAELF
.,15,TRBV5-1,TRBJ2-5,ASSLDLGAEGEETQY
few,12,TRBV21-1,TRBJ1-1,ASSKATAVTEAF
.,13,TRBV6-1,TRBJ2-5,ASSSGTSGAAEQY
once,13,TRBV9,TRBJ2-2,ASSVSGSNTGELF
many,10,TRBV12-3/TRBV12-4,TRBJ2-3,ASSYLADTQY
few,15,TRBV7-8,TRBJ2-5,ASSFKGLAGARETQY
.,14,TRBV9,TRBJ2-5,ASSVRYRGGQETQY
.,13,TRBV28,TRBJ2-1,ASSSPGLAVNEQF
once,11,TRBV12-3/TRBV12-4,TRBJ2-7,ASTKSGPYEQY
few,13,TRBV20-1,TRBJ2-3,SARKGGSTTDTQY
.,11,TRBV29-1,TRBJ2-5,SVSDGDGETQY
few,14,TRBV15,TRBJ1-6,ATSRFTHGLPSPLH
many,11,TRBV12-3/TRBV12-4,TRBJ1-2,ASREDRVGGYT
.,11,TRBV28,TRBJ2-1,ASSVPTAEVVF
.,15,TRBV6-5,TRBJ2-7,ASSYSSSLTGNPEQY